The 4 T cell receptor beta chains presented below share a single source sample, sequenced in a study of PD-1 blockade in classical Hodgkin lymphoma. Exposure to brentuximab vedotin varied, and each patient had relapsed following autologous stem cell transplantation. Sequencing was performed with immunoSEQ multiplex PCR; in TCRdb, only in-frame clones are kept and a portion is missing. The top ten hold roughly a tenth of the sample, which has more than 60,000 clones, 90% seen once. Source: peripheral blood mononuclear cells (PBMCs), taken at baseline. These receptors all come from a human donor with classical Hodgkin lymphoma.

The chain is built from TRBV9 and TRBJ1-2; D is possibly TRBD1 (5 bases). Germline lookup yields CDR1 SGDLS and CDR2 YYNGEE. The CDR3 is made up of 13 amino acids. Trimming shortened V by 0 bases and J by 7 bases, and 10 bases separated the two germline ends. The CDR3 region is CASSVGGSVGYTF. Written as DNA, the CDR3 is TGTGCCAGCAGCGTAGGGGGGAGTGTTGGCTACACCTTC.

The chain has TRBV5-8 and TRBJ1-5, with D maybe TRBD1 (6 bases). Germline V gene lookup returns CDR1 SGHTS and CDR2 YDEGEE. The V end was cut by 4 bases, the J end by 2 bases, with 22 bases between. The CDR3 loop spans 18 amino acids. The CDR3 spells CASSVEGMGAWGNQPQHF. In DNA form, the CDR3 reads TGTGCCAGCAGCGTGGAGGGGATGGGGGCCTGGGGCAATCAGCCCCAGCATTTT.

The chain joins TRBV10-1 to TRBJ2-1; 9 nucleotides line up with TRBD2. This CDR3 region has 14 residues. Per the germline V gene, CDR1 is WNHNN and CDR2 is SYGVQD (reference sequence). Germline trimming cut 4 bases from V and 3 bases from J; bases unmatched to any gene: 1. The CDR3 loop is CASSATSGYNEQFF. The CDR3 region has the DNA TGCGCCAGCAGTGCGACTAGCGGCTACAATGAGCAGTTCTTC.

This rearrangement joins TRBV2 to TRBJ2-3; maybe TRBD1 (6 bases). In germline, CDR1 is SNHLY, CDR2 FYNNEI. Trimming took 7 bases from V and 1 from J, leaving 9 bases between them. The CDR3 loop spans 13 amino acids. Written as DNA, the CDR3 is TGTGCCAGCAACAGGGCCCGCACAGATACGCAGTATTTT. This encodes CASNRARTDTQYF.